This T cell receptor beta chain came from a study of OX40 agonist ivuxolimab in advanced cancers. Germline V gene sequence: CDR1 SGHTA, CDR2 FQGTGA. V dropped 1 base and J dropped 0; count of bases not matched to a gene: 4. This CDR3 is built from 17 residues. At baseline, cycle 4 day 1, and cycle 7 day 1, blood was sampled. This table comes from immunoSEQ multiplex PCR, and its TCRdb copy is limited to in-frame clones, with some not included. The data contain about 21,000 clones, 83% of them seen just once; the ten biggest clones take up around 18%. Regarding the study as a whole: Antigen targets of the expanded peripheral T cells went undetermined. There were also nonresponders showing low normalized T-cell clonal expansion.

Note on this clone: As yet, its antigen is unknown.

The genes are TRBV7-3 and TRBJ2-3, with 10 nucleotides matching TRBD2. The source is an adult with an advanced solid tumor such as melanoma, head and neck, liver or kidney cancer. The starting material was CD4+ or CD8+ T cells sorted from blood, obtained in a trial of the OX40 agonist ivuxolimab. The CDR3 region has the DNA TGTGCCAGCAGCTTAAACGTAGCGGGGGGCAGCACAGATACGCAGTATTTT. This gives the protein CASSLNVAGGSTDTQYF.